This paragraph reports one TCR beta chain. Trimming at V came to 6 bases and at J to 5 bases, leaving 9 bases not matched to a gene. The CDR3 runs to 15 residues. CDR1 is MNHNY, CDR2 SVGAGI, per germline (reference sequence). The data stem from a study of blood T cell repertoires in COVID-19. Turning to the study itself: Sources were T cells, B-cell-depleted T cells, or PBMCs; the material itself was cDNA or gDNA.

Original processing methods: How many nucleated cells were present was estimated from reference gene primer amplification. Sequenced by immunoSEQ multiplex PCR; TCRdb stores in-frame clones only, minus some. V, J and clone size reflect that table, while D and trimming were determined from the DNA. The profile shows around 130,000 clones, roughly 79% of them singletons. The clonotype originates from an elderly man with acute or convalescent COVID-19. Material for sequencing was peripheral blood. V usage is TRBV6-6 and J usage is TRBJ2-1, with 8 bases lining up with TRBD1. CDR3 DNA: TGTGCCAGCAGCCCCGGACAGGGTATAAACAATGAGCAGTTCTTC. It specifies CASSPGQGINNEQFF.